A single sample gave rise to the 27 T cell receptor beta chains below, sequenced in a study of blood T cell repertoires in COVID-19. Sequenced by immunoSEQ multiplex PCR; TCRdb stores in-frame clones only, minus some. The data contain around 140,000 clones, 88% of them seen just once; the ten biggest clones take up approximately 1.4%. Material: peripheral blood. These receptors came from an older woman with acute or convalescent COVID-19.

The gene calls are TRBV28 and TRBJ2-7; 7 bases line up with TRBD1. The CDR3 loop spans 16 amino acids. Germline assignment: CDR1 MDHEN and CDR2 SYDVKM. Trimming took 2 bases from V and 2 from J; bases not matched to a gene: 9. The CDR3 DNA follows: TGTGCCAGCAGTTTACTCCGGACAGGCGAGACCTACGAGCAGTACTTC. Protein: CASSLLRTGETYEQYF.

J is TRBJ2-2 and V is TRBV9; no definite D call. The CDR3 has 15 residues. The germline V gene encodes CDR1 SGDLS and CDR2 YYNGEE. Trimming removed 0 bases at V and 7 bases at J, with 13 bases between. In nucleotides, the CDR3 is TGTGCCAGCAGCGTAGCGCCTGAGCCGGGCGGGGAGCTGTTTTTT. This encodes CASSVAPEPGGELFF.

This clone was recorded only once. V and J are TRBV7-2 and TRBJ2-3; no definite D call. The V end was cut by 7 bases, the J end by 2 bases, with 13 bases between. This CDR3 is built from 14 residues. Germline V gene lookup returns CDR1 SGHTA and CDR2 FQGNSA. This CDR3 is CASTLNGPTDTQYF. The CDR3 nucleotides are TGTGCCAGCACCCTTAATGGGCCCACAGATACGCAGTATTTT.

This clone came up once. This chain uses TRBV11-1 with TRBJ2-3, with D maybe TRBD2 (5 bases). The CDR3 consists of 13 residues. Germline V gene sequence: CDR1 SGHAT, CDR2 FQDESV (reference sequence). V was pared by 2 bases and J by 6 bases, with 9 bases between. CDR3 amino acids: CASSLSGEDTQYF. DNA for the CDR3: TGTGCCAGCAGCTTAAGCGGTGAGGATACGCAGTATTTT.

The chain is built from TRBV10-3 and TRBJ1-1, with a possible D match to TRBD1 (6 bases). Germline CDR1 and CDR2: ENHRY and SYGVKD. Trimming removed 3 bases at V and 7 bases at J, with 18 bases between. The CDR3 length is 15 residues. The CDR3 loop is CAISDRVRTDFEAFF. CDR3 DNA sequence: TGTGCCATCAGTGATAGGGTGAGGACAGACTTTGAAGCTTTCTTT.

The chain has TRBV6-5 and TRBJ1-1; D is ambiguous. The germline gives CDR1 MNHEY, CDR2 SVGAGI. The CDR3 loop spans 15 amino acids. V lost 6 bases, J lost 0 bases, and 14 bases lay in between. The CDR3 reads CASRPGGHVNTEAFF. CDR3 DNA: TGTGCCAGCAGGCCCGGAGGGCACGTGAACACTGAAGCTTTCTTT.

The rearrangement joins TRBV7-2 to TRBJ1-3; 8 bases match TRBD1. Germline V lookup: CDR1 SGHTA, CDR2 FQGNSA. V shed 4 bases, J shed 4 bases, and the junction held 6 bases outside the gene matches. The CDR3 length is 15 residues. CDR3 DNA sequence: TGTGCCAGCAGCTCGGACAGGGCCTGGGGAAACACCATATATTTT. As protein: CASSSDRAWGNTIYF.

This clone was picked up a small number of times. The rearrangement joins TRBV7-2 to TRBJ2-3; weak D call: TRBD1 (5 bases). Trimming removed 3 bases from V and 1 base from J, with 8 bases in between. Per the germline V gene, CDR1 is SGHTA and CDR2 is FQGNSA. CDR3 size: 14 residues. The CDR3 coding sequence is TGTGCCAGCAGCTTGCAGGGCCGCACAGATACGCAGTATTTT. Translation gives CASSLQGRTDTQYF.

This clone has a single count. The J gene is TRBJ2-3, the V gene TRBV7-9, with D uncertain. CDR1 and CDR2 (germline): SEHNR, FQNEAQ (reference sequence). The length of the CDR3 is 12 residues. V was pared by 4 bases and J by 3 bases, with 5 bases between. This CDR3 reads CASSSNTDTQYF. CDR3 coding DNA: TGTGCCAGCAGCTCAAATACAGATACGCAGTATTTT.

This clone was counted once. V usage is TRBV5-1 and J usage is TRBJ2-1, with a weak D call TRBD2 (5 bases). Germline V CDR1 and CDR2: SGHRS, YFSETQ. This CDR3 has 17 residues. Trimming pared 0 bases from V and 4 bases from J, leaving 17 bases between. CDR3 coding DNA: TGCGCCAGCAGCTTGGTAAGGCCGGGGATGGGGTACAATGAGCAGTTCTTC. Translated: CASSLVRPGMGYNEQFF. Filled out from reference TRBV5-1 and TRBJ2-1, the complete variable domain reads KAGVTQTPRYLIKTRGQQVTLSCSPISGHRSVSWYQQTPGQGLQFLFEYFSETQRNKGNFPGRFSGRQFSNSRSEMNVSTLELGDSALYLCASSLVRPGMGYNEQFFGPGTRLTVL.

The rearrangement links TRBV19 to TRBJ2-7, with 8 positions matching TRBD1. This CDR3 is 14 amino acids long. Trimming at V came to 8 bases and at J to 2 bases, leaving 8 bases not matched to a gene. The germline V gene encodes CDR1 LNHDA and CDR2 SQIVND (reference sequence). For the CDR3, the DNA is TGTGCCAGTGGCGAGGGGACAGGAGCCTACGAGCAGTACTTC. It yields the protein CASGEGTGAYEQYF. Variable domain in full (rest from reference TRBV19 and TRBJ2-7): DGGITQSPKYLFRKEGQNVTLSCEQNLNHDAMYWYRQDPGQGLRLIYYSQIVNDFQKGDIAEGYSVSREKKESFPLTVTSAQKNPTAFYLCASGEGTGAYEQYFGPGTRLTVT.

The chain uses TRBV5-4 and TRBJ2-4, with a possible D match to TRBD2 (5 bases). CDR1 and CDR2 (germline): SGHNT, YYREEE (reference sequence). This CDR3 region has 12 residues. The V end lost 4 bases, the J end lost 10 bases, and 12 bases lay between the germline ends. CDR3 coding DNA: TGTGCCAGCAGCCCCGGGAATAGAATTCAGTACTTC. Translated: CASSPGNRIQYF. Based on the CDR3 plus reference TRBV5-4 and TRBJ2-4, the full variable domain is ETGVTQSPTHLIKTRGQQVTLRCSSQSGHNTVSWYQQALGQGPQFIFQYYREEENGRGNFPPRFSGLQFPNYSSELNVNALELDDSALYLCASSPGNRIQYFGAGTRLSVL.

J is TRBJ1-6 and V is TRBV5-1; D is possibly TRBD1 (6 bases). Germline V gene sequence: CDR1 SGHRS, CDR2 YFSETQ. The CDR3 loop spans 15 amino acids. Trimming pared 0 bases from V and 10 bases from J, leaving 14 bases between. The CDR3 loop reads CASSLGQGTWSPLHF. CDR3 nucleotide sequence: TGCGCCAGCAGCTTGGGGCAGGGGACCTGGTCACCCCTCCACTTT.

The chain is built from TRBV7-9 and TRBJ1-6, with D tentatively TRBD1 (5 bases). Looked up from germline, CDR1 is SEHNR and CDR2 is FQNEAQ (reference sequence). The CDR3 sequence is 16 residues long. Trimming left V 8 bases short and J 7 bases short, with 21 bases between. The CDR3 is CASGGERRRGNSPLHF. In DNA form, the CDR3 reads TGTGCCAGCGGCGGGGAACGGCGACGGGGGAATTCACCCCTCCACTTT.

The J gene is TRBJ1-5, the V gene TRBV7-2, with TRBD1 identical over 7 bases. CDR1 and CDR2 from the germline V gene are SGHTA and FQGNSA. Trimming cost V 7 bases and J 5 bases; bases outside gene matches: 5. This CDR3 spans 13 amino acids. In nucleotides, the CDR3 is TGTGCCAGCACTTGGGACAGAGATCAGCCCCAGCATTTT. Encoded protein: CASTWDRDQPQHF. Looking up the rest from reference TRBV7-2 and TRBJ1-5 gives the full variable domain: GAGVSQSPSNKVTEKGKDVELRCDPISGHTALYWYRQSLGQGLEFLIYFQGNSAPDKSGLPSDRFSAERTGGSVSTLTIQRTQQEDSAVYLCASTWDRDQPQHFGDGTRLSIL.

This clone was observed a few times. V usage is TRBV7-9 and J usage is TRBJ2-3, with 10 bases fitting TRBD2. J was trimmed by 3 bases and V by 1 base; bases with no gene match: 4. Germline V gene sequence: CDR1 SEHNR, CDR2 FQNEAQ (reference sequence). The CDR3 contains 16 residues. CDR3 protein: CASSLGTSGETDTQYF. CDR3 nucleotides: TGTGCCAGCAGCTTAGGTACTAGCGGGGAAACAGATACGCAGTATTTT.

The V call is TRBV4-2, the J call TRBJ2-3; D is unresolved. The V gene lost 0 bases and the J gene lost 3 bases, with 19 bases spanning the gap. CDR1 is LGHNA and CDR2 is YNFKEQ in the germline V gene. CDR3 length: 18 residues. CDR3 region: CASSQELTRWARTDTQYF. CDR3 DNA sequence: TGTGCCAGCAGCCAAGAGTTGACCCGGTGGGCACGGACAGATACGCAGTATTTT.

CDR3 sequence (DNA): TGTGCCAGTAGTGCCCAGTCTGGAAACACCATATATTTT. Its translation: CASSAQSGNTIYF. This chain uses TRBV19 with TRBJ1-3; D not resolved. This CDR3 has 13 amino acids. V lost 5 bases to trimming and J lost 1 base, with 6 bases between them. Per germline, CDR1 LNHDA and CDR2 SQIVND (reference sequence).

This chain links TRBV19 with TRBJ2-3; a possible D gene is TRBD2 (5 bases). Germline V gene data show CDR1 as LNHDA and CDR2 as SQIVND (reference sequence). The CDR3 sequence is 15 residues long. V was shortened by 8 bases and J by 0 bases, with 15 bases between the two germline ends. This CDR3 reads CASRLEDPSTDTQYF. CDR3 bases: TGTGCCAGTCGACTGGAGGACCCTAGCACAGATACGCAGTATTTT.

The V call is TRBV10-3, the J call TRBJ1-1, with D perhaps matching TRBD1 (5 bases). CDR1 is ENHRY, CDR2 SYGVKD, per germline. The CDR3 loop spans 11 amino acids. V shed 8 bases and J shed 3 bases, with 7 bases lying between them. The CDR3 spells CAILRDTEAFF. CDR3 nucleotide sequence: TGTGCCATCCTCAGGGACACTGAAGCTTTCTTT.

The chain joins TRBV4-2 to TRBJ2-1, with 7 bases lining up with TRBD2. The CDR3 is 16 residues long. Unmatched junction bases numbered 3, after V lost 1 base and J lost 0 bases. CDR1 and CDR2 (germline): LGHNA, YNFKEQ. CDR3 protein: CASSQGWEGSYNEQFF. The CDR3 bases are TGTGCCAGCAGCCAAGGATGGGAGGGCTCCTACAATGAGCAGTTCTTC.

The chain is built from TRBV29-1 and TRBJ1-2; a weak D match, TRBD1 (5 bases). Trimming took off 4 bases at V and 3 bases at J, with 9 bases between the two ends. The CDR3 has 12 amino acids. Germline V gene sequence: CDR1 SQVTM, CDR2 ANQGSEA. CDR3 region: CSVGGDDYGYTF. DNA of the CDR3: TGCAGCGTTGGGGGGGATGACTATGGCTACACCTTC.

The V and J genes are TRBV15 and TRBJ2-7; D perhaps matches TRBD2 (5 bases). In germline, CDR1 is LNHNV, CDR2 YYDKDF (reference sequence). V was cut by 0 bases and J by 4 bases, with 13 bases left in between. This CDR3 spans 15 amino acids. Here the CDR3 DNA reads TGTGCCACCAGCAGAGATAATATCGGGGTTTACGAGCAGTACTTC. Translated, it gives CATSRDNIGVYEQYF.

The J gene is TRBJ1-4, the V gene TRBV2; maybe TRBD1 (6 bases). Between the trimmed V and J ends, which lost 6 bases and 4 bases, there was a span of 12 bases. The CDR3 loop spans 14 amino acids. The germline gives CDR1 SNHLY, CDR2 FYNNEI. The CDR3 bases are TGTGCCAGCAGCCCCGACAGGCATAATGAAAAACTGTTTTTT. Protein sequence: CASSPDRHNEKLFF.

The chain links TRBV5-1 to TRBJ2-2, with a possible D match to TRBD2 (5 bases). The CDR3 totals 13 residues. Trimming pared 4 bases from V and 1 base from J, leaving 5 bases between. CDR1 and CDR2 from the germline V gene are SGHRS and YFSETQ. CDR3 DNA sequence: TGCGCCAGCAGCGAGGGGAACACCGGGGAGCTGTTTTTT. It codes for CASSEGNTGELFF.

This chain connects TRBV28 to TRBJ2-1, with TRBD2 matching over 7 bases. The CDR3 extends over 12 amino acids. CDR1 and CDR2 (germline): MDHEN, SYDVKM. The trim removed 7 bases at V and 13 bases at J, leaving 10 bases unmatched. The CDR3 sequence is CASTFAGDAQFF. In DNA, the CDR3 is TGTGCCAGCACCTTCGCGGGGGACGCCCAGTTCTTC.

This clone is a singleton in its sample. The gene calls are TRBV7-9 and TRBJ2-1; TRBD1 matches at 8 bases. With V trimmed by 4 bases and J by 7 bases, 9 bases remained unmatched. The CDR3 spans 15 residues. Germline V CDR1 and CDR2: SEHNR, FQNEAQ (reference sequence). The CDR3 is CASSSGQGEYNEQFF. In DNA, the CDR3 is TGTGCCAGCAGCTCCGGACAGGGAGAATATAATGAGCAGTTCTTC. Full variable domain (missing parts from reference TRBV7-9 and TRBJ2-1): DTGVSQNPRHKITKRGQNVTFRCDPISEHNRLYWYRQTLGQGPEFLTYFQNEAQLEKSRLLSDRFSAERPKGSFSTLEIQRTEQGDSAMYLCASSSGQGEYNEQFFGPGTRLTVL.